The rows below give T cell receptor beta chains drawn from one sample of a study of neurological immune-mediated disorders. Each CDR3 protein gets one entry after TCRdb re-called the 5' RACE reads with MiXCR. The sample shows over 75,000 distinct CDR3 sequences, over 4.5% of them seen only once. Sequenced material: PBMCs. The receptors derive from a woman in her sixties with multiple sclerosis. CDR3s include the opening cysteine and the closing phenylalanine or tryptophan. The order of the fields is V gene, clone size, D gene, J gene, CDR3 DNA, CDR3 protein. D genes are given only for firm matches. Clone size, where shown, is once, few, many, or a class for clones that have expanded.

TRBV5-1	.	.	TRBJ2-5	TGCGCCAGCAGCTTGGGATTCGGGCTTCCCGGGGAGACCCAGTACTTC	CASSLGFGLPGETQYF
TRBV6-2/TRBV6-3	few	.	TRBJ2-7	TGTGCCAGCAGTTACTCCGGCAGGGACCCCTACGAGCAGTACTTC	CASSYSGRDPYEQYF
TRBV7-2	many	TRBD2	TRBJ2-2	TGTGCCAGCAGCTTCAACCCGGGGGGGCCGACCGGGGAGCTGTTTTTT	CASSFNPGGPTGELFF
TRBV12-3/TRBV12-4	many	.	TRBJ2-7	TGTGCCAGCAGTTTAGGGCGGGGACCGTTCTACGAGCAGTACTTC	CASSLGRGPFYEQYF
TRBV7-7	many	TRBD1	TRBJ2-5	TGTGCCAGCAGCTTCGGACAGGGAGGAGAAGAGACCCAGTACTTC	CASSFGQGGEETQYF
TRBV5-4	many	TRBD2	TRBJ2-5	TGTGCCAGCAGCGCCGGGACTAGCGGGGGCCAAGAGACCCAGTACTTC	CASSAGTSGGQETQYF
TRBV29-1	.	.	TRBJ1-1	TGCAGCGTTGTGGGGAGGAACACTGAAGCTTTCTTT	CSVVGRNTEAFF
TRBV7-9	many	.	TRBJ2-6	TGTGCCAGCAGCTTAGTTTCGGGGTCCGGGGCCAACGTCCTGACTTTC	CASSLVSGSGANVLTF
TRBV5-1	many	TRBD1	TRBJ1-2	TGCGCCAGCAGCTTGGATGGACAGGGAAGACGCTATGGCTACACCTTC	CASSLDGQGRRYGYTF
TRBV27	many	TRBD2	TRBJ2-3	TGTGCCAGCAGTTTCGGGACTAGGATGGCAGATACGCAGTATTTT	CASSFGTRMADTQYF
TRBV21-1	many	.	TRBJ1-3	TGTGCCAGCCGAAGACTACCTGGAAACACCATATATTTT	CASRRLPGNTIYF
TRBV4-1	many	TRBD2	TRBJ2-1	TGCGCCAGCAGCCAAGATGGGGCGGGGACTAGCGGACACAATGAGCAGTTCTTC	CASSQDGAGTSGHNEQFF
TRBV5-1	many	.	TRBJ2-7	TGCGCCAGCAGCTTGGCGTCCCCCGTCTACGAGCAGTACTTC	CASSLASPVYEQYF
TRBV4-2	many	.	TRBJ1-1	TGTGCCAGCAGCGGACACCTAAACACTGAAGCTTTCTTT	CASSGHLNTEAFF
TRBV5-1	many	.	TRBJ1-4	TGCGCCAGCAGCTTGCTGGGGAATGAAAAACTGTTTTTT	CASSLLGNEKLFF